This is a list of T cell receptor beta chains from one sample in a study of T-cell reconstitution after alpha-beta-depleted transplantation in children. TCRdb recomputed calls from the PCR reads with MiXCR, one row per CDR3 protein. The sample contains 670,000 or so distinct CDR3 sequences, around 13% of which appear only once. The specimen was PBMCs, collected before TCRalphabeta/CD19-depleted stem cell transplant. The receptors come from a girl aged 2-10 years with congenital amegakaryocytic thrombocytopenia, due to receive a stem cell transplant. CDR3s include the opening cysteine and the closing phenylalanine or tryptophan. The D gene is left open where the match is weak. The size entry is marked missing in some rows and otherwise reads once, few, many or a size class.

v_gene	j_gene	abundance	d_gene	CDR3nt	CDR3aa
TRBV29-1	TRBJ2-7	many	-	TGCAGCGTTCCCGACGGGCAGGGGAGTAACGAGCAGTACTTC	CSVPDGQGSNEQYF
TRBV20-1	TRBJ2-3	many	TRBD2	TGCAGTGCTAGATATGGACTAGCCGGGACTAGCACAGATACGCAGTATTTT	CSARYGLAGTSTDTQYF
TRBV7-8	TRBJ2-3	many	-	TGTGCCAGCAGCTTAGTGCTAGCTAGCACAGATACGCAGTATTTT	CASSLVLASTDTQYF
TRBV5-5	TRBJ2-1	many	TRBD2	TGTGCCAGCAGCTTGCGAGCGGGAGTATTCTACAATGAGCAGTTCTTC	CASSLRAGVFYNEQFF
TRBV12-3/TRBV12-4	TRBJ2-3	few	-	TGTGCCAGCAGTAAAGAGCCTTCGGATCTAATTTGGTTT	CASSKEPSDLIWF
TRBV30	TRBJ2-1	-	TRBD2	TGTGCCTGGAGTGGGACTAGCGGGAACTTGGGTGAGCAGTTCTTC	CAWSGTSGNLGEQFF
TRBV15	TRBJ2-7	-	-	TGTGCCACCAGCAGAGAAGATATCAGGGCGTACTCCTACGAGCAGTACTTC	CATSREDIRAYSYEQYF
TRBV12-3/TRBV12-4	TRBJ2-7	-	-	TGTGCCAGCAGTCTGAACTCGGACGCCTACGAGCAGTACTTC	CASSLNSDAYEQYF
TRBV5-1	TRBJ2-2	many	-	TGCGCCAGCAGCGTCGACTTCGGGGAGCTGTTTTTT	CASSVDFGELFF
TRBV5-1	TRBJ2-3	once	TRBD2	TGCGCCAGCAGCACCTCACTAGCGGGAGGTGCAGATACGCAGTATTTT	CASSTSLAGGADTQYF